The T cell receptor beta chain under discussion was sequenced for a study of vaccination effects on CD4 cells after COVID-19. Profiled with immunoSEQ multiplex PCR; TCRdb holds only in-frame clones, not every one. The sample shows about 24,000 clones, over 60% of them seen only once. With respect to this clone: What it binds is not known.

Prior to sequencing, the ViraFEST assay stimulated PBMC with viral peptide pools, which expanded the antigen-specific CD4+ T cells. After around ten days in culture, the CD4+ T cells were isolated. Vaccine recipients lacked prior SARS-CoV-2 infection and had negative nucleocapsid antibodies. With 4 bases clipped from V and 2 bases from J, the junction kept 6 bases outside the gene matches. Germline V gene sequence: CDR1 SGHNT, CDR2 YYREEE (reference sequence). This CDR3 comprises 16 residues. The sequence derives from a human donor who received a COVID-19 vaccine. Here the sequenced sample was CD4+ T cells from PBMCs cultured with HCoV-NL63 spike peptides, taken before COVID-19 vaccination. The chain carries TRBV5-4 and TRBJ2-5; 12 nucleotides align to TRBD2. This chain's CDR3 is CASSPRTSGTQETQYF. The CDR3 nucleotides are TGTGCCAGCAGCCCACGGACTAGCGGGACTCAAGAGACCCAGTACTTC.